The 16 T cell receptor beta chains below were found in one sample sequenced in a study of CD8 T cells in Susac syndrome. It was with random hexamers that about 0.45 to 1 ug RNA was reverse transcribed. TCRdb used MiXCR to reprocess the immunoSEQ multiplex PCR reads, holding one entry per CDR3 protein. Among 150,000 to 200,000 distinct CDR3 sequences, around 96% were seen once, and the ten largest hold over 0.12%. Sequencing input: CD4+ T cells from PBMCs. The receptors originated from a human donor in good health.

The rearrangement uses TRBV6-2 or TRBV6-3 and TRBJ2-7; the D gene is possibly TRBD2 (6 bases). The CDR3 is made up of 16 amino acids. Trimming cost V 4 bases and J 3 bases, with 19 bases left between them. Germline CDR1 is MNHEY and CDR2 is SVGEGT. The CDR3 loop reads CASSSPRDSSFYEQYF. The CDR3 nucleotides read TGTGCCAGCAGTTCGCCCCGGGACTCCTCCTTCTACGAGCAGTACTTC.

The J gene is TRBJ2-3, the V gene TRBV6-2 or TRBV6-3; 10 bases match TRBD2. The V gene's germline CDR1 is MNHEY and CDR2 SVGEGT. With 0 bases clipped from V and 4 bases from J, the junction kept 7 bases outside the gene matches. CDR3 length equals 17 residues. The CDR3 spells CASSYSRGLAGADTQYF. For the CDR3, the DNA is TGTGCCAGCAGTTACTCCCGTGGCCTAGCGGGGGCAGATACGCAGTATTTT.

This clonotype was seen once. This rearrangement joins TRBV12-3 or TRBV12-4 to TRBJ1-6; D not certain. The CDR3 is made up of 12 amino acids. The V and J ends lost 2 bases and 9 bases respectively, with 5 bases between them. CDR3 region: CASSLFLSPLHF. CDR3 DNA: TGTGCCAGCAGTTTATTTCTTTCACCCCTCCACTTT.

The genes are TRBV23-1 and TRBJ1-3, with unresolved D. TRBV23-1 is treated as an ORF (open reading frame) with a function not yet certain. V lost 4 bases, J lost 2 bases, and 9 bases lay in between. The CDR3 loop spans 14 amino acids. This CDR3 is CASSPTPPGNTIYF. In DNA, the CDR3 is TGCGCCAGCAGTCCGACACCTCCTGGAAACACCATATATTTT.

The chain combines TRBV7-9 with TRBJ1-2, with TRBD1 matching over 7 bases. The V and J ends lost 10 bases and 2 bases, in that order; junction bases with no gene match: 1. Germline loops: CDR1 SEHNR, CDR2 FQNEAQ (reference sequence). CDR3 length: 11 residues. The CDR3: CAIQGNYGYTF. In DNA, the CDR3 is TGTGCCATACAGGGGAACTATGGCTACACCTTC.

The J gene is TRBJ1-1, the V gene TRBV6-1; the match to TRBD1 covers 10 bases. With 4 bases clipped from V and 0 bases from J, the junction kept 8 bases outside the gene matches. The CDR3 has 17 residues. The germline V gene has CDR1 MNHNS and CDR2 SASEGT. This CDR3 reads CASSVRDRGRVNTEAFF. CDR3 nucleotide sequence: TGTGCCAGCAGTGTCCGGGACAGGGGAAGAGTGAACACTGAAGCTTTCTTT.

CDR3 bases: TGCGCCAGCAGCTTGGGGACCCCAATGGCTGAGACCCAGTACTTC. As protein: CASSLGTPMAETQYF. The rearrangement joins TRBV5-1 to TRBJ2-5; D is unclear. The CDR3 spans 15 residues. V gave up 0 bases and J gave up 5 bases, with 14 bases separating them. Germline V lookup: CDR1 SGHRS, CDR2 YFSETQ.

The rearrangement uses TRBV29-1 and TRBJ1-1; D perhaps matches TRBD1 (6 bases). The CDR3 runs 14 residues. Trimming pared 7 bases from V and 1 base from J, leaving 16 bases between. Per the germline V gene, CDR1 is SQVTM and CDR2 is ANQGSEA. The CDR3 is CSADPMTGNTEAFF. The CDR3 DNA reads TGCAGCGCAGACCCGATGACAGGGAACACTGAAGCTTTCTTT.

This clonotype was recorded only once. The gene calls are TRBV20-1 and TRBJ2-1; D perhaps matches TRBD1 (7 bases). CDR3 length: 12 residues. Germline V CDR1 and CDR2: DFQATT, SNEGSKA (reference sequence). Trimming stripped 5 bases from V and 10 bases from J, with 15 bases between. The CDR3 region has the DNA TGCAGTGCTGGGCAGGGGGGACCCGAGCAGTTCTTC. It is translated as CSAGQGGPEQFF.

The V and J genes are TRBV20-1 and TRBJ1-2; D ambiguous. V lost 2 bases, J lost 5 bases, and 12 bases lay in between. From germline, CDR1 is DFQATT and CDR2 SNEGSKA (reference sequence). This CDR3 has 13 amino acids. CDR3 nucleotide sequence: TGCAGTGCTAGACCGGCCGGCCAGTATGGCTACACCTTC. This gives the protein CSARPAGQYGYTF.

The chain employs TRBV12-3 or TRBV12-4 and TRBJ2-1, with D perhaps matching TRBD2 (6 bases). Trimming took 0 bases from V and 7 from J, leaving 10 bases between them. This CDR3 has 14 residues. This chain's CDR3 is CASSLAGGLNEQFF. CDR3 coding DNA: TGTGCCAGCAGTTTAGCGGGGGGTTTAAATGAGCAGTTCTTC.

The CDR3 bases are TGTGCCAGCAGCTTAATACCAGCCCTGTCCCACACAGATACGCAGTATTTT. Its protein product is CASSLIPALSHTDTQYF. J is TRBJ2-3 and V is TRBV7-3; no reliable D call. This CDR3 is built from 17 residues. Germline CDR1 and CDR2: SGHTA and FQGTGA. The ends were cut back, 1 base at V and 2 bases at J, with 16 bases in the middle.

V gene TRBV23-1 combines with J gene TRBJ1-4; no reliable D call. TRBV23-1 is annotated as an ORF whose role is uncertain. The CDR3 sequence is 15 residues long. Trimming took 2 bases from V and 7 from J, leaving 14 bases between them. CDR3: CASSQVSTLGEKLFF. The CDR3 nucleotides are TGCGCCAGCAGTCAAGTGTCCACCCTGGGTGAAAAACTGTTTTTT.

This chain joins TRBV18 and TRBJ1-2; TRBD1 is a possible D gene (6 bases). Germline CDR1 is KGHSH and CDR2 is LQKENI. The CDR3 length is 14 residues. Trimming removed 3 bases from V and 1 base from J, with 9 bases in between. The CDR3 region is CASSPTGHNYGYTF. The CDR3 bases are TGTGCCAGCTCACCCACAGGGCATAACTATGGCTACACCTTC. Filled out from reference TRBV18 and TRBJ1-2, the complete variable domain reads NAGVMQNPRHLVRRRGQEARLRCSPMKGHSHVYWYRQLPEEGLKFMVYLQKENIIDESGMPKERFSAEFPKEGPSILRIQQVVRGDSAAYFCASSPTGHNYGYTFGSGTRLTVV.

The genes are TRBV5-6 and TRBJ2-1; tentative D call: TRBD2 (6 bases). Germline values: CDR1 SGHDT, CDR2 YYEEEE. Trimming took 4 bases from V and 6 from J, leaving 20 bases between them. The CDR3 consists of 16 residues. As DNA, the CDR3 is TGTGCCAGCAGCCCGCGCCGAGGGTTGGAGGGCAATGAGCAGTTCTTC. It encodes CASSPRRGLEGNEQFF.

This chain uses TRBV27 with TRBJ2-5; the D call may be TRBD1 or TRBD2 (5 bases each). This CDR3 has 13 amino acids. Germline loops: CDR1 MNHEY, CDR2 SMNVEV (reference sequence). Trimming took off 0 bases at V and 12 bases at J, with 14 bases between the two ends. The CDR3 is CASSLSNEGPKYF. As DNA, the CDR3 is TGTGCCAGCAGTTTATCCAACGAGGGGCCCAAGTACTTC.